The T cell receptor beta chain under discussion was sequenced for a study of long-term antiretroviral therapy in people with HIV. General observations from the study: The repertoire was dominated at all time points by clones expanded before ART. HIV repertoires showed narrower CDR3 length ranges than controls.

Running of the v3.0 immunoSEQ assay took place at survey level. Researchers set sequencing to target roughly 40,000-50,000 T-cell genomes per sample. Assay used: immunoSEQ multiplex PCR; TCRdb lists only in-frame clones, some missing. This table holds fewer than 45,000 clones, more than 90% found once. Worth noting for this clone: Its antigen is as yet unknown.

The source is a woman aged 45 to 65 with HIV. Sequences were derived from unsorted PBMCs, sampled 3.7 years after starting antiretroviral therapy.

The CDR3 protein is CAWSVLPRGGPYEQYF. The CDR3 nucleotides are TGTGCCTGGAGTGTACTTCCCCGGGGGGGCCCTTACGAGCAGTACTTC. The chain has TRBV30 and TRBJ2-7, with TRBD2 identical over 8 bases. The ends lost 0 bases at V and 4 bases at J; junction bases unmatched: 11. The germline gives CDR1 GTSNPN, CDR2 SVGIG (reference sequence). The CDR3 spans 16 residues.